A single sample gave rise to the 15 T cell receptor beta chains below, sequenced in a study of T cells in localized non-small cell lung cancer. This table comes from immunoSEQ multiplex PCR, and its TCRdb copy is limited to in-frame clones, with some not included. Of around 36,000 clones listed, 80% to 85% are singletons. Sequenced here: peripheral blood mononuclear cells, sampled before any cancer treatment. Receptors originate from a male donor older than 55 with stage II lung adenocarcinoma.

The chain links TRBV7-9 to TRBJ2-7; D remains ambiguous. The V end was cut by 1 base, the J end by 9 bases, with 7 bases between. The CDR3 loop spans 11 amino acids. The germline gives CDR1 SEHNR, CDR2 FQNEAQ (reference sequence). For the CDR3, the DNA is TGTGCCAGCAGCTTAGGGGAAGGGCAGTACTTC. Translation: CASSLGEGQYF.

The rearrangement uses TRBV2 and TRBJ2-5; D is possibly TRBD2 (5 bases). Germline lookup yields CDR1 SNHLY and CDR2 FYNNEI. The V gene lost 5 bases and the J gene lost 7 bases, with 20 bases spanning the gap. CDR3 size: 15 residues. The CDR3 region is CASSLRDPSRGTQYF. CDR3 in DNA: TGTGCCAGCAGTCTACGGGATCCCTCTCGGGGGACCCAGTACTTC.

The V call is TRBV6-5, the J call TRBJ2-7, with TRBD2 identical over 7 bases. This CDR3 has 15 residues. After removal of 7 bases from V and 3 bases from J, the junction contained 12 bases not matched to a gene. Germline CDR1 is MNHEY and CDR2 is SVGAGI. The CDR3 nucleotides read TGTGCCAGCAACCTTCGGACTAGTATTGTCTACGAGCAGTACTTC. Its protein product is CASNLRTSIVYEQYF.

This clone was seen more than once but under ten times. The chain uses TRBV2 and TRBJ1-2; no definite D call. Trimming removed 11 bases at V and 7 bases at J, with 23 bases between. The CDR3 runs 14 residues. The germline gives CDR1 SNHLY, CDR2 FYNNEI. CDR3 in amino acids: CAGRSGGGVGGYTF. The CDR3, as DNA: TGTGCCGGGAGGTCTGGCGGTGGGGTGGGTGGCTACACCTTC.

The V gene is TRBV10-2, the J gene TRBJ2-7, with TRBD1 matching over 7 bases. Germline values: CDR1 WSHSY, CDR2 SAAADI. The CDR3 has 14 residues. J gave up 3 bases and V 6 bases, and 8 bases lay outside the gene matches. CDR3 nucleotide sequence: TGCGCCAGCAGAGCCGGGACAGAGAACTACGAGCAGTACTTC. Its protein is CASRAGTENYEQYF.

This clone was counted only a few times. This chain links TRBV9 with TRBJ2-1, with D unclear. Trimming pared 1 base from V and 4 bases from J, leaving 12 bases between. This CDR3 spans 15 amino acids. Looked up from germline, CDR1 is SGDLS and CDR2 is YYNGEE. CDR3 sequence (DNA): TGTGCCAGCAGCGTAAGCTGGGGATTGTACAATGAGCAGTTCTTC. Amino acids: CASSVSWGLYNEQFF.

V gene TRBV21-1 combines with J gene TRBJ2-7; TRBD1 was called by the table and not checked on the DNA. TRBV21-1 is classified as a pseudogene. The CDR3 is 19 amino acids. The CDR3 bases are TGTGCCAGCAGCAAACAGGGACAGGGGGTCCCCAGTAGGAGCTACGAGCAGTACTTC. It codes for CASSKQGQGVPSRSYEQYF.

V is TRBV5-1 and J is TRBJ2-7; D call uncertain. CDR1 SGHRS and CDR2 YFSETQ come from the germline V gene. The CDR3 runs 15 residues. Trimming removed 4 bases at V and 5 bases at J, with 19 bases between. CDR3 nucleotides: TGCGCCAGCAGCCCCCAAGGGCGGAGCCCCCACGAGCAGTACTTC. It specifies CASSPQGRSPHEQYF.

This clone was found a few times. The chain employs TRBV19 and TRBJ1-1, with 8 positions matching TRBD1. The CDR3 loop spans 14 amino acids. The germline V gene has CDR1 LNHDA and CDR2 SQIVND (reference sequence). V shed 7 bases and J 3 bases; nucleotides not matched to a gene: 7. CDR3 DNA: TGTGCCAGTATACGGACAGGGAGGTACACTGAAGCTTTCTTT. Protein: CASIRTGRYTEAFF. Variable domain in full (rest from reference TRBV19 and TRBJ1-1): DGGITQSPKYLFRKEGQNVTLSCEQNLNHDAMYWYRQDPGQGLRLIYYSQIVNDFQKGDIAEGYSVSREKKESFPLTVTSAQKNPTAFYLCASIRTGRYTEAFFGQGTRLTVV.

The CDR3 coding sequence is TGCGCCAGCAGCTTGGTCCCGGGACAGCGTGAGTTGGCTTTCTTT. This encodes CASSLVPGQRELAFF. The chain carries TRBV5-1 and TRBJ1-1; 7 nucleotides agree with TRBD1. Germline V CDR1 and CDR2: SGHRS, YFSETQ. V lost 0 bases and J lost 11; bases outside the gene matches: 13. The CDR3 totals 15 residues.

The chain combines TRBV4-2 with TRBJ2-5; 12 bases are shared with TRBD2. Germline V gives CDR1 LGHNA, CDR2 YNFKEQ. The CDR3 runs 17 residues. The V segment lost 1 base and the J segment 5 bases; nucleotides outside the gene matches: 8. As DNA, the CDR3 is TGTGCCAGCAGCCAAGTGGGACTAGCGGGCCTGGGGGAGACCCAGTACTTC. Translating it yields CASSQVGLAGLGETQYF.

CDR3 region: CASSLAISGNGEQYF. CDR3 nucleotides: TGCGCCAGCAGCTTGGCCATTTCAGGGAACGGCGAGCAGTACTTC. V is TRBV5-1 and J is TRBJ2-7; possibly TRBD1 for D (5 bases). Germline V gives CDR1 SGHRS, CDR2 YFSETQ. CDR3 size: 15 residues. The V gene lost 0 bases and the J gene lost 6 bases, with 16 bases spanning the gap.

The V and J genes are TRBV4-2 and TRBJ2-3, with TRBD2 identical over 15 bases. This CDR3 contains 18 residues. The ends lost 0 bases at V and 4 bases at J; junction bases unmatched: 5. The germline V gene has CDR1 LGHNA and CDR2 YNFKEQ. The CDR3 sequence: CASSQEAGLAGGSDTQYF. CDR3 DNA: TGTGCCAGCAGCCAAGAGGCGGGACTAGCGGGAGGATCAGATACGCAGTATTTT.

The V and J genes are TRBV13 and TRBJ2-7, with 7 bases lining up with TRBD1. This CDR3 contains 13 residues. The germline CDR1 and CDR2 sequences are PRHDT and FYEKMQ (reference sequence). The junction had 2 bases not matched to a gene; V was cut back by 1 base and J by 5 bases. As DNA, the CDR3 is TGTGCCAGCAGCTTAGTTGACAGGGACGAGCAGTACTTC. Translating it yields CASSLVDRDEQYF.

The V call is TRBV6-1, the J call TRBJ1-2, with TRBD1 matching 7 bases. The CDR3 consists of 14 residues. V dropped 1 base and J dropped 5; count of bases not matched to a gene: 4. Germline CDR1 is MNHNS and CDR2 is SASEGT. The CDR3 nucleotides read TGTGCCAGCAGTGAAGGTCCAGGGGGTTATGGCTACACCTTC. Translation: CASSEGPGGYGYTF.